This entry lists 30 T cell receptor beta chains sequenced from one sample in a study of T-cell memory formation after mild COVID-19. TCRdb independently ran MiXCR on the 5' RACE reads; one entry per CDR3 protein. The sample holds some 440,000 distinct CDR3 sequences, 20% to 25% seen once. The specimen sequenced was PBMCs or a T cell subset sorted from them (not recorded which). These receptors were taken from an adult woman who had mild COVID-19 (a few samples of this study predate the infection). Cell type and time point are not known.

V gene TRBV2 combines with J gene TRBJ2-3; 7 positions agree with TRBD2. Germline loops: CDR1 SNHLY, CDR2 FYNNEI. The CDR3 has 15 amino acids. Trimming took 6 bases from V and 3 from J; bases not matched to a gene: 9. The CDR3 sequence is CASRRDYTGTDTQYF. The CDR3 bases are TGTGCCAGCAGAAGGGACTATACGGGGACAGATACGCAGTATTTT.

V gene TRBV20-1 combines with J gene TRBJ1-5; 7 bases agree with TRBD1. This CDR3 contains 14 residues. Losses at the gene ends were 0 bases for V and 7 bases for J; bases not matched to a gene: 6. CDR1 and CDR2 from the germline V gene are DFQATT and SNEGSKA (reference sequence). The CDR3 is CSARDLTGSQPQHF. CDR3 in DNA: TGCAGTGCTAGAGACCTGACAGGGTCCCAGCCCCAGCATTTT.

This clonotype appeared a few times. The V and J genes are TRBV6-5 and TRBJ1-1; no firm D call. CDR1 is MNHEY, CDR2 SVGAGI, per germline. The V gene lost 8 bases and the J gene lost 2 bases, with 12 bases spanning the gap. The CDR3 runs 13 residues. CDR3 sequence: CASAWSENTEAFF. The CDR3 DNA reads TGTGCCAGCGCCTGGAGTGAAAACACTGAAGCTTTCTTT.

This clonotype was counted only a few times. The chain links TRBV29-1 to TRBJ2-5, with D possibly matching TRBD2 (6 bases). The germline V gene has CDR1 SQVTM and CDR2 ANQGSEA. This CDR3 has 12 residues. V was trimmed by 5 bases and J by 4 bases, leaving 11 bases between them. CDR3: CSVLEGSETQYF. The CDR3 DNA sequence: TGCAGCGTTTTGGAGGGTTCAGAGACCCAGTACTTC.

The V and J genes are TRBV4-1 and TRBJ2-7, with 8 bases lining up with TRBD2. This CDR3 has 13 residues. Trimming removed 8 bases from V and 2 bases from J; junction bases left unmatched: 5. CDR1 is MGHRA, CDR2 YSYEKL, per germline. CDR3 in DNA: TGCGCCAGCGGGATGGGACTAGCCTACGAGCAGTACTTC. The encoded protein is CASGMGLAYEQYF.

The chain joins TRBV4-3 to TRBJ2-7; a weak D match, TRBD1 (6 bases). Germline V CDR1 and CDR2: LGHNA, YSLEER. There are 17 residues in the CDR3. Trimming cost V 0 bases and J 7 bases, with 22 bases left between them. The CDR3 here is CASSQDVQGPPPGEQYF. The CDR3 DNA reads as TGCGCCAGCAGCCAAGATGTACAGGGCCCCCCGCCGGGAGAGCAGTACTTC.

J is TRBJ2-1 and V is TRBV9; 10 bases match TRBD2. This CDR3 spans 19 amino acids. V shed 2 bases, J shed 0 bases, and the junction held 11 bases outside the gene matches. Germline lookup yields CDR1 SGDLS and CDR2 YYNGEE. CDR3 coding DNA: TGTGCCAGCAGCGTCGGTCCCGAGGGACTAGCGAGCTCCTACAATGAGCAGTTCTTC. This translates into CASSVGPEGLASSYNEQFF. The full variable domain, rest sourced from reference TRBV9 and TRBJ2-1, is DSGVTQTPKHLITATGQRVTLRCSPRSGDLSVYWYQQSLDQGLQFLIQYYNGEERAKGNILERFSAQQFPDLHSELNLSSLELGDSALYFCASSVGPEGLASSYNEQFFGPGTRLTVL.

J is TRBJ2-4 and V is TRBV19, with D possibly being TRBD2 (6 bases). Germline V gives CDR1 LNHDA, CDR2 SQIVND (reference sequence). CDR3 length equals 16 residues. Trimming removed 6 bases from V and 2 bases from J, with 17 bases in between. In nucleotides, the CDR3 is TGTGCCAGTAGCCACCGGGAGTGGAGGACCAAAAACATTCAGTACTTC. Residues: CASSHREWRTKNIQYF.

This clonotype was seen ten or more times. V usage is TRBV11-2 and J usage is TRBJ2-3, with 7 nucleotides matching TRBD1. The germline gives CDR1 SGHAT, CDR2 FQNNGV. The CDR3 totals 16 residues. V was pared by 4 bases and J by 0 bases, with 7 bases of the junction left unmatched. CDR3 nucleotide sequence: TGTGCCAGCAGCTCAACACAGGGGCGGAGCACAGATACGCAGTATTTT. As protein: CASSSTQGRSTDTQYF.

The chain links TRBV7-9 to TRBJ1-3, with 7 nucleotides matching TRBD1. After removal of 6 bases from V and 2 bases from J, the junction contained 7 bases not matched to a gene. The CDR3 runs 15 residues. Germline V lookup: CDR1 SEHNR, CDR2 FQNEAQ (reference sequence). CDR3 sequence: CASSYPGTAGNTIYF. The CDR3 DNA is TGTGCCAGCAGTTACCCAGGGACAGCTGGAAACACCATATATTTT.

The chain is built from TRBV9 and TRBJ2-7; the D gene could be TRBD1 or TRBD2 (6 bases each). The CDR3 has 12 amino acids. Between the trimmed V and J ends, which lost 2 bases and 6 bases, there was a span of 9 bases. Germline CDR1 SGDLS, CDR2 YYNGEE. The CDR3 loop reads CASSVPGAEQYF. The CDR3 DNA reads TGTGCCAGCAGCGTTCCGGGGGCCGAGCAGTACTTC. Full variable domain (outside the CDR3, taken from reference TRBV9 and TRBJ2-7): DSGVTQTPKHLITATGQRVTLRCSPRSGDLSVYWYQQSLDQGLQFLIQYYNGEERAKGNILERFSAQQFPDLHSELNLSSLELGDSALYFCASSVPGAEQYFGPGTRLTVT.

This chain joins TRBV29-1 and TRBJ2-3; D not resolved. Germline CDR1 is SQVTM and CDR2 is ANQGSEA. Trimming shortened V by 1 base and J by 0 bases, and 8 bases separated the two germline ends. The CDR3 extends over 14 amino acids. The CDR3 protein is CSVEGPASTDTQYF. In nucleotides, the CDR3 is TGCAGCGTTGAAGGCCCGGCTAGCACAGATACGCAGTATTTT.

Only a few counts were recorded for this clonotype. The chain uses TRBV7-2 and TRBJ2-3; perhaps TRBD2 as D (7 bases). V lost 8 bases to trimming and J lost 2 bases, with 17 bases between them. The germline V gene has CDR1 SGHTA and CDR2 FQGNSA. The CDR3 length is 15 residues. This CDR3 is CASLFRGAYTDTQYF. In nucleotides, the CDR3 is TGTGCCAGCCTATTTCGGGGGGCCTACACAGATACGCAGTATTTT. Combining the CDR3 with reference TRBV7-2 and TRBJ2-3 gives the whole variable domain GAGVSQSPSNKVTEKGKDVELRCDPISGHTALYWYRQSLGQGLEFLIYFQGNSAPDKSGLPSDRFSAERTGGSVSTLTIQRTQQEDSAVYLCASLFRGAYTDTQYFGPGTRLTVL.

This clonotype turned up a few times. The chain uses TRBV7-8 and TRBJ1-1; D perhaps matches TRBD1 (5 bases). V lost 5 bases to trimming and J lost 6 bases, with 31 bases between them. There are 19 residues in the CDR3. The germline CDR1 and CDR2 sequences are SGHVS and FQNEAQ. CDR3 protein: CASSQEGWGTYLMESEAFF. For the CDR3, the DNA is TGTGCCAGCAGCCAAGAGGGGTGGGGGACGTACCTTATGGAATCTGAAGCTTTCTTT.

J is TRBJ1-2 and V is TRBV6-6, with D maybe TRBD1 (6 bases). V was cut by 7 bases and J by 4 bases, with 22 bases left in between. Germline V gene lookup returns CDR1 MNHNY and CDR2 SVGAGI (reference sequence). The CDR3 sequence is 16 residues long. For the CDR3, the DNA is TGTGCCAGCACCCTTGGGACATGGATTGGGGCCTATGGCTACACCTTC. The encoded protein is CASTLGTWIGAYGYTF.

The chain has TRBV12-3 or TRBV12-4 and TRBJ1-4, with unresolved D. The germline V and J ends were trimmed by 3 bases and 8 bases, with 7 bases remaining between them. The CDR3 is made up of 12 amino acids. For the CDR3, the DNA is TGTGCCAGCAGTTTTTGGGAAGAAAAACTGTTTTTT. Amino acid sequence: CASSFWEEKLFF.

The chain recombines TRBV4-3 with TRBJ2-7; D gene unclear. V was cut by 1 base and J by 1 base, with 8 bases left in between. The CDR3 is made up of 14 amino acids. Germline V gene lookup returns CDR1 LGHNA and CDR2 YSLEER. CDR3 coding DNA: TGCGCCAGCAGCCAAGGCCCAGAATCCTACGAGCAGTACTTC. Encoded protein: CASSQGPESYEQYF.

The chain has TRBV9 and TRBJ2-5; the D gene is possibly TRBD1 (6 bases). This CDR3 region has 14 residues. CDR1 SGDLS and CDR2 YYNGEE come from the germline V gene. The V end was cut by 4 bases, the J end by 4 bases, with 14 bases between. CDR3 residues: CASSSQGSVETQYF. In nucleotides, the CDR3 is TGTGCCAGCAGCTCCCAGGGGTCCGTAGAGACCCAGTACTTC.

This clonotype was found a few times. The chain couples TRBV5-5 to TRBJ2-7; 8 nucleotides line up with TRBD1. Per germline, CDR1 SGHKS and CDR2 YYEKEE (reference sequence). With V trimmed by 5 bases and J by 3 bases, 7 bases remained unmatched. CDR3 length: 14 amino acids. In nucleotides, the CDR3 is TGTGCCAGCAGGGAGGAACAGGGGGTCTACGAGCAGTACTTC. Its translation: CASREEQGVYEQYF.

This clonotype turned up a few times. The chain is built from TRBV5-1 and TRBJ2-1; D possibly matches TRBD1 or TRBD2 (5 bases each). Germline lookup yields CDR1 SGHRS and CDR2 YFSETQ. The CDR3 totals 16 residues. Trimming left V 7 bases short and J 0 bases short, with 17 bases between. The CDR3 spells CASLRGQGVSYNEQFF. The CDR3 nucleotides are TGCGCCAGCCTCCGAGGGCAGGGCGTCTCCTACAATGAGCAGTTCTTC.

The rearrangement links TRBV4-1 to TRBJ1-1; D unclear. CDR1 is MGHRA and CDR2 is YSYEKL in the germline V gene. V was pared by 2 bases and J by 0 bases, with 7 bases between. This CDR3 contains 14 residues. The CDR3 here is CASSQQVMNTEAFF. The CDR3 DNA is TGCGCCAGCAGCCAACAAGTAATGAACACTGAAGCTTTCTTT.

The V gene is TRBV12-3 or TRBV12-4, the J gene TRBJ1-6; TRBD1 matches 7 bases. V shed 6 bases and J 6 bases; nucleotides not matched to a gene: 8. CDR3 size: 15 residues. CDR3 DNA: TGTGCCAGCAGACCCGGACCAGGGGGTAATTCACCCCTCCACTTT. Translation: CASRPGPGGNSPLHF.

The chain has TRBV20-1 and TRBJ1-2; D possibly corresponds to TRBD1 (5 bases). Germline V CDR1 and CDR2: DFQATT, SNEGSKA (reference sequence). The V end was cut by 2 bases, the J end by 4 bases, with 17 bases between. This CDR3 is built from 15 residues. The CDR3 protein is CSARRPWGTSYGYTF. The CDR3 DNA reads TGCAGTGCTAGACGGCCGTGGGGGACCTCCTATGGCTACACCTTC.

CDR3 in DNA: TGTGCCAGCAGTTTAGGGGAAGCTGGGAATCAGCCCCAGCATTTT. Translating it yields CASSLGEAGNQPQHF. The chain joins TRBV12-3 or TRBV12-4 to TRBJ1-5; D is unclear. Between the trimmed V and J ends, which lost 1 base and 4 bases, there was a span of 11 bases. The CDR3 totals 15 residues.

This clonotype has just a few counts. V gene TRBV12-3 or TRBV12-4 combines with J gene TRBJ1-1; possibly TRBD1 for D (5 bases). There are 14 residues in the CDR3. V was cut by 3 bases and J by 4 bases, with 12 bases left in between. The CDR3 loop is CASSFPGTATEAFF. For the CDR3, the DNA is TGTGCCAGCAGTTTTCCCGGGACGGCCACTGAAGCTTTCTTT.

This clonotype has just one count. Here the CDR3 reads CASSSRQSEAFF. The DNA of the CDR3 is TGTGCCAGCAGTAGTAGGCAATCTGAAGCTTTCTTT. This chain connects TRBV6-6 to TRBJ1-1, with D unresolved. V lost 5 bases, J lost 6 bases, and 10 bases lay in between. This CDR3 is 12 amino acids long. Per the germline V gene, CDR1 is MNHNY and CDR2 is SVGAGI (reference sequence).

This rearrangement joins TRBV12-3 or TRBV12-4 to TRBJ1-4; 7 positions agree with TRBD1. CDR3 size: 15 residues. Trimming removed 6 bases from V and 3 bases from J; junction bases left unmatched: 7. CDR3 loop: CASSTRGTSNEKLFF. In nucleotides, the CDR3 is TGTGCCAGCAGCACCAGGGGGACGTCTAATGAAAAACTGTTTTTT.

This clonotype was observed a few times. The CDR3, as DNA: TGTGCCAGCAGCTCGGGGGTGCTCGCACAAGAGACCCAGTACTTC. Amino acid sequence: CASSSGVLAQETQYF. The chain links TRBV5-5 to TRBJ2-5; D possibly corresponds to TRBD2 (6 bases). CDR1 and CDR2 from the germline V gene are SGHKS and YYEKEE (reference sequence). The CDR3 consists of 15 residues. Trimming shortened V by 3 bases and J by 2 bases, and 14 bases separated the two germline ends.

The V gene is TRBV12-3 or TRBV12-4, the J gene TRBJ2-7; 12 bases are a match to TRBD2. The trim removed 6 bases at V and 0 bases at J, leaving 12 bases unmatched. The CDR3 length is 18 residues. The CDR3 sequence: CASSPPLAGGTASYEQYF. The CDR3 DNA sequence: TGTGCCAGCAGCCCTCCACTAGCGGGAGGTACCGCCTCCTACGAGCAGTACTTC.

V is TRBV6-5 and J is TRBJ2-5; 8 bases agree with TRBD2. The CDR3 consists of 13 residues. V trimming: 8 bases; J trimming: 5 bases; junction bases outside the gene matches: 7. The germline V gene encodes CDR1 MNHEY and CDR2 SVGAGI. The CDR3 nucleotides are TGTGCCAGCTATAGCGGGATCTATGAGACCCAGTACTTC. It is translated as CASYSGIYETQYF.